This TCR beta chain was profiled in a study of cytomegalovirus exposure and HLA in healthy donors. From germline, CDR1 is SGHRS and CDR2 YFSETQ. CDR3 size: 15 residues. The junction had 2 bases not matched to a gene; V was cut back by 4 bases and J by 3 bases. Repertoires were generated with immunoSEQ multiplex PCR, while TCRdb's copy carries only in-frame clones and drops some. The sample has about 120,000 clones, 88% seen once. This TCR derives from a young woman in good health and CMV-seropositive. The rearrangement joins TRBV5-1 to TRBJ2-2; 11 bases agree with TRBD2. The sequenced sample consisted of PBMCs. CDR3 amino acids: CASSPLAGDTGELFF. As DNA, the CDR3 is TGCGCCAGCAGCCCACTAGCGGGGGACACCGGGGAGCTGTTTTTT.